The 8 T cell receptor beta chains below were found in one sample sequenced in a study of blood T cell repertoires in COVID-19. Sequencing used immunoSEQ multiplex PCR; TCRdb keeps in-frame clones, though not all of them. This table has about 180,000 clones, 86% appearing once. The sample consisted of PBMCs or T cells enriched from blood (not recorded which). The receptors were sampled from a woman younger than 45 who had recovered from COVID-19.

This clone was seen only once. The gene calls are TRBV2 and TRBJ2-1; D not resolved. Trimming pared 4 bases from V and 4 bases from J, leaving 8 bases between. Germline V gene data show CDR1 as SNHLY and CDR2 as FYNNEI. This CDR3 contains 13 residues. This CDR3 reads CASSAPGYNEQFF. The DNA of the CDR3 is TGTGCCAGCAGTGCCCCAGGATACAATGAGCAGTTCTTC.

This chain connects TRBV28 to TRBJ2-2, with D tentatively TRBD1 (6 bases). The CDR3 loop spans 16 amino acids. The ends were cut back, 5 bases at V and 1 base at J, with 14 bases in the middle. Per germline, CDR1 MDHEN and CDR2 SYDVKM. The CDR3 loop reads CASSTGQRLNTGELFF. Written as DNA, the CDR3 is TGTGCCAGCAGTACAGGACAGCGTCTGAACACCGGGGAGCTGTTTTTT.

The V call is TRBV19, the J call TRBJ2-1; 9 bases agree with TRBD2. The CDR3 is 14 amino acids. The ends lost 5 bases at V and 8 bases at J; junction bases unmatched: 7. Germline V lookup: CDR1 LNHDA, CDR2 SQIVND (reference sequence). CDR3 in amino acids: CASSSVAGVYEQFF. DNA for the CDR3: TGTGCCAGTAGTTCAGTAGCGGGAGTCTATGAGCAGTTCTTC.

The chain joins TRBV7-6 to TRBJ1-2, with a tentative D call TRBD1 (5 bases). The CDR3 is 19 residues long. CDR1 is SGHVS and CDR2 is FNYEAQ in the germline V gene. Trimming pared 2 bases from V and 6 bases from J, leaving 28 bases between. The CDR3 coding sequence is TGTGCCAGCAGCTTAAATATGGGGATGTGGGGCAAGACCTCGGATGGCTACACCTTC. This codes for CASSLNMGMWGKTSDGYTF.

The chain employs TRBV19 and TRBJ1-6; D ambiguous. The CDR3 has 15 amino acids. Germline V gene data show CDR1 as LNHDA and CDR2 as SQIVND (reference sequence). V was pared by 0 bases and J by 7 bases, with 10 bases between. The CDR3 here is CASSIDQAGNSPLHF. CDR3 nucleotides: TGTGCCAGTAGTATAGATCAGGCTGGAAATTCACCCCTCCACTTT.

This chain links TRBV12-2 with TRBJ2-1; TRBD2, the D gene given by the table, was not confirmed from the DNA. TRBV12-2 is designated a pseudogene. CDR3 length equals 15 residues. CDR3 in amino acids: CASRTSGANNNEQFF. CDR3 coding DNA: TGTGCAAGTCGAACTAGCGGGGCGAACAACAATGAGCAGTTCTTC.

This sequence joins TRBV11-1 and TRBJ2-2, with 9 bases aligning to TRBD2. J gave up 4 bases and V 5 bases, and 5 bases lay outside the gene matches. Germline CDR1 and CDR2: SGHAT and FQDESV (reference sequence). This CDR3 region has 15 residues. In DNA, the CDR3 is TGTGCCAGCAGCCCCAGCGGGAGGATCACCGGGGAGCTGTTTTTT. This translates into CASSPSGRITGELFF.

The CDR3, as DNA: TGTGCCAGCAGCGCCCAACCCGGGACAGGAAACACCATATATTTT. Its protein is CASSAQPGTGNTIYF. The chain carries TRBV9 and TRBJ1-3, with D perhaps matching TRBD1 (6 bases). The CDR3 contains 15 residues. The germline CDR1 and CDR2 sequences are SGDLS and YYNGEE. Trimming took off 3 bases at V and 4 bases at J, with 14 bases between the two ends.